This T cell receptor beta chain was profiled in a study of blood T cells in healthy people across ages. Germline values: CDR1 MRHNA, CDR2 SNTAGT. Germline trimming cut 5 bases from V and 8 bases from J; bases unmatched to any gene: 9. The CDR3 contains 15 residues. Alongside a J-beta primer mix, a sample-barcoded 5' primer served in a second PCR lasting roughly 6 to 11 cycles. TCRdb processed the 5' RACE reads anew with MiXCR; each CDR3 protein has one entry. The sample yields around 1,000,000 distinct CDR3 sequences, less than 25% seen once. Each donor was a healthy Caucasian individual from Russia, aged roughly 6 to 90. These same records also appear under a second study, on T cells of mothers and their children. That work states: Each child contributed about 3 million TCR beta CDR3 reads, while each mother contributed over 9.5 million. The data showed no persistent microchimeric T cell clones.

Sequenced input: blood. This chain joins TRBV6-4 and TRBJ2-1; 10 nucleotides match TRBD2. This clonotype was obtained from a girl aged 2 to 9 in good health. The CDR3 DNA sequence: TGTGCCAGCAGTAAGCGGGAGGGCCTTCTCTATGAGCAGTTCTTC. It is translated as CASSKREGLLYEQFF.